These 21 T cell receptor beta chains were sequenced from one sample in a study of cytomegalovirus exposure and HLA in healthy donors. The PCR contained 60 Vbeta and 13 Jbeta primers. Sequencing was performed with immunoSEQ multiplex PCR; in TCRdb, only in-frame clones are kept and a portion is missing. The sample has roughly 100,000 clones; over 70% are singletons. The sample was PBMCs. The receptors derive from a male donor in good health and CMV-seronegative.

This chain connects TRBV15 to TRBJ2-7; TRBD1 matches 7 bases. The junction had 5 bases not matched to a gene; V was cut back by 1 base and J by 8 bases. This CDR3 has 13 residues. Germline V lookup: CDR1 LNHNV, CDR2 YYDKDF (reference sequence). For the CDR3, the DNA is TGTGCCACCAGCAGAGCACGGGACAGCCAGCAGTACTTC. This gives the protein CATSRARDSQQYF.

The DNA of the CDR3 is TGTGCCAGCAGCCACTCTAGCGGGAGGCTCACCTACGAGCAGTACTTC. It is translated as CASSHSSGRLTYEQYF. This sequence joins TRBV27 and TRBJ2-7; 11 nucleotides agree with TRBD2. Per germline, CDR1 MNHEY and CDR2 SMNVEV (reference sequence). V trimming: 6 bases; J trimming: 2 bases; junction bases outside the gene matches: 9. The CDR3 length is 16 residues.

This clone was observed a few times. V and J are TRBV4-2 and TRBJ2-1; 10 nucleotides align to TRBD2. Losses at the gene ends were 6 bases for V and 4 bases for J; bases not matched to a gene: 12. Germline V lookup: CDR1 LGHNA, CDR2 YNFKEQ. CDR3 length: 17 amino acids. CDR3 nucleotide sequence: TGTGCCAGCAGGGGGGTTGGAAGCGGGAGGGCGTACAATGAGCAGTTCTTC. It is translated as CASRGVGSGRAYNEQFF.

This clone has just a few counts. V gene TRBV4-1 combines with J gene TRBJ2-3; 9 bases are a match to TRBD2. CDR1 is MGHRA, CDR2 YSYEKL, per germline. The V and J ends lost 9 bases and 2 bases, in that order; junction bases with no gene match: 9. CDR3 length: 15 residues. The CDR3 coding sequence is TGCGCCAGGGGGAGAATAGCGGGAGCCACAGATACGCAGTATTTT. This gives the protein CARGRIAGATDTQYF.

This clone was detected a few times. The chain employs TRBV6-1 and TRBJ2-7; 13 bases map to TRBD2. Germline trimming cut 3 bases from V and 0 bases from J; bases unmatched to any gene: 5. Germline V CDR1 and CDR2: MNHNS, SASEGT. The CDR3 consists of 17 residues. CDR3 DNA sequence: TGTGCCAGCAGTGACCCGGGGACTAGCGGGATCTCCTACGAGCAGTACTTC. It is translated as CASSDPGTSGISYEQYF.

The chain carries TRBV28 and TRBJ1-5; D unclear. Trimming shortened V by 5 bases and J by 5 bases, and 25 bases separated the two germline ends. The CDR3 totals 18 residues. Germline-derived CDR1 and CDR2 are MDHEN and SYDVKM. Written as DNA, the CDR3 is TGTGCCAGCAGTCCCCTCCCGACTACCCTCCGCGGTCATCAGCCCCAGCATTTT. The encoded protein is CASSPLPTTLRGHQPQHF.

The chain carries TRBV9 and TRBJ2-5, with 8 positions matching TRBD2. The CDR3 covers 17 residues. The junction had 9 bases not matched to a gene; V was cut back by 0 bases and J by 2 bases. In germline, CDR1 is SGDLS, CDR2 YYNGEE. The CDR3 loop is CASSVDGRARRQETQYF. DNA for the CDR3: TGTGCCAGCAGCGTAGACGGGAGGGCCCGAAGGCAAGAGACCCAGTACTTC.

This chain uses TRBV28 with TRBJ1-5, with 7 bases fitting TRBD1. The germline gives CDR1 MDHEN, CDR2 SYDVKM. The CDR3 runs to 21 residues. V gave up 3 bases and J gave up 3 bases; unmatched junction bases: 23. CDR3 sequence (DNA): TGTGCCAGCAGTTTTCCATATTCAGGTTGGCTGGGACAGAGGGACAATCAGCCCCAGCATTTT. The encoded protein is CASSFPYSGWLGQRDNQPQHF.

The V and J genes are TRBV5-4 and TRBJ2-1, with TRBD2 identical over 10 bases. The CDR3 sequence is 20 residues long. The trim removed 1 base at V and 1 base at J, leaving 14 bases unmatched. CDR1 is SGHNT, CDR2 YYREEE, per germline (reference sequence). The CDR3 region is CASSLKTGLAVLGSYNEQFF. The CDR3 DNA reads as TGTGCCAGCAGCTTGAAAACTGGACTAGCGGTACTGGGGTCCTACAATGAGCAGTTCTTC.

This chain uses TRBV6-5 with TRBJ2-1; 11 bases agree with TRBD2. This CDR3 region has 15 residues. V lost 4 bases to trimming and J lost 5 bases; unmatched junction nucleotides: 4. CDR1 MNHEY and CDR2 SVGAGI come from the germline V gene. CDR3 region: CASSLGLAGHNEQFF. The CDR3 nucleotides are TGTGCCAGCAGTTTAGGACTAGCGGGTCACAATGAGCAGTTCTTC.

This clone was seen a handful of times. The CDR3 loop is CASSTLRYEQYF. The CDR3 DNA reads TGTGCCAGCAGTACCCTGCGTTACGAGCAGTACTTC. The rearrangement links TRBV6-1 to TRBJ2-7; D gene uncertain. The germline V gene has CDR1 MNHNS and CDR2 SASEGT. Trimming removed 5 bases from V and 4 bases from J, with 9 bases in between. The CDR3 extends over 12 amino acids.

This sequence joins TRBV6-5 and TRBJ2-7, with D uncertain. Germline CDR1 reads MNHEY; CDR2 reads SVGAGI. V lost 0 bases and J 6 bases, leaving 12 bases between the germline ends. This CDR3 is built from 14 residues. In DNA, the CDR3 is TGTGCCAGCAGTTACTCGGGCGCTTGGCGCGAGCAGTACTTC. Its protein product is CASSYSGAWREQYF.

This clone was observed a few times. The chain uses TRBV10-3 and TRBJ2-3; unclear D gene. The CDR3 covers 13 residues. Deletions cut 4 bases from V and 0 bases from J, with 5 bases between. From germline, CDR1 is ENHRY and CDR2 SYGVKD. The CDR3 here is CAISGRSTDTQYF. The CDR3 nucleotides are TGTGCCATCAGTGGGAGAAGCACAGATACGCAGTATTTT.

This chain links TRBV2 with TRBJ1-4, with D perhaps matching TRBD1 (5 bases). V lost 8 bases to trimming and J lost 10 bases, with 11 bases between them. CDR1 SNHLY and CDR2 FYNNEI come from the germline V gene. The CDR3 runs to 11 residues. CDR3 coding DNA: TGTGCCAGCGGCGGGGACGCAAAACTGTTTTTT. Protein product: CASGGDAKLFF.

This clone was observed a single time. The chain couples TRBV21-1 to TRBJ2-3; the DNA was not used to check the table's D call, TRBD2. TRBV21-1 is marked as a pseudogene. This CDR3 is 16 amino acids long. The CDR3 DNA is TGTGCCAGCAGCAAAACAGCGGGGGCCATCACAGATACGCAGTATTTT. As protein: CASSKTAGAITDTQYF.

The chain combines TRBV4-2 with TRBJ2-1; TRBD2 matches 9 bases. V shed 0 bases, J shed 5 bases, and the junction held 8 bases outside the gene matches. Germline CDR1 is LGHNA and CDR2 is YNFKEQ. The length of the CDR3 is 17 residues. The CDR3 bases are TGTGCCAGCAGCCAAGATCTGGCGGGAGGGCGAGACAATGAGCAGTTCTTC. This codes for CASSQDLAGGRDNEQFF.

This chain joins TRBV30 and TRBJ1-4; 8 bases are shared with TRBD1. Looked up from germline, CDR1 is GTSNPN and CDR2 is SVGIG (reference sequence). Trimming took 2 bases from V and 4 from J; bases not matched to a gene: 6. This CDR3 has 15 residues. The CDR3 DNA sequence: TGTGCCTGGAGTTACGGACAGGGCTATAATGAAAAACTGTTTTTT. This encodes CAWSYGQGYNEKLFF.

This clone was seen a few times. The V gene is TRBV11-2, the J gene TRBJ2-5, with TRBD2 identical over 12 bases. V lost 1 base and J lost 4; bases outside the gene matches: 4. The CDR3 length is 16 residues. Per the germline V gene, CDR1 is SGHAT and CDR2 is FQNNGV. CDR3 sequence: CASSLGTSGMRETQYF. Here the CDR3 DNA reads TGTGCCAGCAGCTTAGGGACTAGCGGGATGAGAGAGACCCAGTACTTC.

The chain carries TRBV19 and TRBJ2-4, with TRBD2 as a possible D gene (6 bases). The CDR3 extends over 17 amino acids. Deletions cut 7 bases from V and 7 bases from J, with 26 bases between. CDR1 and CDR2 (germline): LNHDA, SQIVND (reference sequence). The CDR3, as DNA: TGTGCCAGTACGTTAAGTTCAGCGGGCCCAACTCTGAACATTCAGTACTTC. This translates into CASTLSSAGPTLNIQYF.

This clone was seen only once. The chain links TRBV7-8 to TRBJ2-7; D is unresolved. The V end lost 5 bases, the J end lost 2 bases, and 16 bases lay between the germline ends. Germline V CDR1 and CDR2: SGHVS, FQNEAQ. The CDR3 is 15 amino acids. CDR3 residues: CASSPISRVTYEQYF. DNA for the CDR3: TGTGCCAGCAGCCCAATCTCTCGAGTTACCTACGAGCAGTACTTC.

This clone has only a few counts. The rearrangement joins TRBV19 to TRBJ2-3, with 13 positions matching TRBD2. V was pared by 4 bases and J by 4 bases, with 5 bases of the junction left unmatched. The V gene's germline CDR1 is LNHDA and CDR2 SQIVND (reference sequence). The CDR3 is 16 residues long. Here the CDR3 reads CASSRGLAGRADTQYF. Here the CDR3 DNA reads TGTGCCAGTAGTAGGGGACTAGCGGGGAGGGCAGATACGCAGTATTTT.